This TCR beta chain originates from a study of shared clonotypes between healthy human individuals. Overall study context: Contributing individuals were a couple of females and a few males aged 18 to 49.

Study results and limitations: Naive CD4 clonotypes were shared across a handful of donors at roughly 4.6%. Non-shared clonotypes had lower generation probabilities than clonotypes shared by all four sorted-subset donors.

TCRdb's table, derived via immunoSEQ multiplex PCR, lists solely in-frame clones and lacks some. The profile shows 2.3 million or so clones, approximately 95% of them singletons. V was clipped by 0 bases and J by 2 bases, with 8 bases between them. This CDR3 has 14 residues. Germline-derived CDR1 and CDR2 are SGHRS and YFSETQ. As concerns this clone: The antigen remains undetermined. Within the sample, other DNA sequences also encode this same CDR3.

The split of CD4+ cells yielded CD45RA+ naive and CD45RA-negative memory subsets. This receptor was taken from a man aged 18 to 29 in good health. Some clones in this sample may be carry-over from other donors' samples. The chain employs TRBV5-1 and TRBJ1-2; no clear D gene. Sequenced: naive CD4+ T cells from PBMCs. The sample's subset: CD45RA+ positively selected. The CDR3 reads CASSLGTANYGYTF. Here the CDR3 DNA reads TGCGCCAGCAGCTTGGGGACGGCAAACTATGGCTACACCTTC.